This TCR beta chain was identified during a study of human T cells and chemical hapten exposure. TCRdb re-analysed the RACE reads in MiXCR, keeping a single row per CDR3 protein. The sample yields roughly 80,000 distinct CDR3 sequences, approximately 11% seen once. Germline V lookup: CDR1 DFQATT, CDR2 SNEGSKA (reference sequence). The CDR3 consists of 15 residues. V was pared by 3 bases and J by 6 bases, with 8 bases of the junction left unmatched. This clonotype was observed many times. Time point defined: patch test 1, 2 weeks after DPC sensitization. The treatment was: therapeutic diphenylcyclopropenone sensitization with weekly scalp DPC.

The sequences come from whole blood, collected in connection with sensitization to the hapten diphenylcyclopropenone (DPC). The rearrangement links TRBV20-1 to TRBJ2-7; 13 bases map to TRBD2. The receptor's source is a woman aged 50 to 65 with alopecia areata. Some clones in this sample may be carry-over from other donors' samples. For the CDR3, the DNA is TGCAGTGCTAGGCCACTAGCGGGAGGGCCTGGCGAGCAGTACTTC. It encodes CSARPLAGGPGEQYF.